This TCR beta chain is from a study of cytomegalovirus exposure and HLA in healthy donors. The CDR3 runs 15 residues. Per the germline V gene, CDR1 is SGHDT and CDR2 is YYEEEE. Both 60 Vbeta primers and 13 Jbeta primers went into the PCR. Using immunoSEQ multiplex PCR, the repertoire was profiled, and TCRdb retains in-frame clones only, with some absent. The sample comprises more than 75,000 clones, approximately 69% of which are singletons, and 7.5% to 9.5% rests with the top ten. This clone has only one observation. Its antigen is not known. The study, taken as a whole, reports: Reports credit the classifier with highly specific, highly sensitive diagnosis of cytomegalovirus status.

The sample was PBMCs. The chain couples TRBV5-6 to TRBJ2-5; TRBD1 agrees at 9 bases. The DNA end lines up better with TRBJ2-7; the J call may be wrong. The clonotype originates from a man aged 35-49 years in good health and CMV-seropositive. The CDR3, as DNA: TGTGCCAGCAGCTTAGGGACAGGGAAGTGGCTCGAGCAGTACTTC. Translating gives CASSLGTGKWLEQYF.